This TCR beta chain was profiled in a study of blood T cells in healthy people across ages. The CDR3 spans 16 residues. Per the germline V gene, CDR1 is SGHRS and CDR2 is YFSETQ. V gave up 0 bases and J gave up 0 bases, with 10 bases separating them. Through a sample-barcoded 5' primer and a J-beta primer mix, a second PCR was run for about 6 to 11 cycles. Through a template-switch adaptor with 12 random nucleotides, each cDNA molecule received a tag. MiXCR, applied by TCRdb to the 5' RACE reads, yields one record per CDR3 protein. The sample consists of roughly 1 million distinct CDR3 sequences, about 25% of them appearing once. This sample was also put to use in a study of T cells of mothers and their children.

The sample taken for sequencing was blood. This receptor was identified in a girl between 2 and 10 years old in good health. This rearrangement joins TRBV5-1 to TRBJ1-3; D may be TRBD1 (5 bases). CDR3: CASSLGQPNSGNTIYF. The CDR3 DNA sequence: TGCGCCAGCAGCTTGGGACAGCCTAACTCTGGAAACACCATATATTTT. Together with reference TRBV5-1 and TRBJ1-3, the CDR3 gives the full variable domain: KAGVTQTPRYLIKTRGQQVTLSCSPISGHRSVSWYQQTPGQGLQFLFEYFSETQRNKGNFPGRFSGRQFSNSRSEMNVSTLELGDSALYLCASSLGQPNSGNTIYFGEGSWLTVV.